This paragraph covers one TCR beta chain sequence. No antigen is known for it. The sample is drawn from a study of T cell repertoires in cytomegalovirus infection. In TCRdb, the reads were re-called with MiXCR into one record per CDR3 protein. The table lists 650,000 to 900,000 distinct CDR3 sequences, almost 30% of them singletons, with 13% in the top ten. Germline V gene sequence: CDR1 SGHDN, CDR2 FVKESK. The CDR3 spans 16 residues. Trimming removed 6 bases from V and 3 bases from J; junction bases left unmatched: 5. The source material was cultured CD8+ T cells from PBMCs, sampled from culture after CMV antigen stimulation. This clonotype originated in a human donor in good health (CMV status not recorded). Some clones in this sample may be carry-over from other donors' samples. This chain links TRBV14 with TRBJ1-6; 10 bases fit TRBD1. The CDR3 sequence is CASRRTGGFYNSPLHF. Here the CDR3 DNA reads TGTGCCAGCAGACGGACAGGGGGATTCTATAATTCACCCCTCCACTTT.